One sample yielded the 31 T cell receptor beta chains listed below, sequenced in a study of blood T cell repertoires in COVID-19 (dated by TCRdb to 2020 to 2022). Libraries were made using the immunoSEQ multiplex PCR assay. What TCRdb holds here is the immuneACCESS table cut down to in-frame rearrangements. Part of the clones is not present; checked against another copy, under half of the missing clones reflect an unresolved V gene, and the others are unexplained. The sample table shows roughly 100,000 clones, and roughly 84% are seen once. Approximately 12% of the sample lies in the top ten. The sample was peripheral blood. The origin of the receptors is a human donor in a cohort sampled during active COVID-19.

This clone was detected only a few times. V usage is TRBV5-4 and J usage is TRBJ1-2; perhaps TRBD1 as D (6 bases). The CDR3 sequence is 14 residues long. Germline CDR1 and CDR2: SGHNT and YYREEE (reference sequence). V was clipped by 1 base and J by 7 bases, with 14 bases between them. The CDR3, as DNA: TGTGCCAGCAGCTTGATGCAGGGGATCGGTGGCTACACCTTC. Its protein is CASSLMQGIGGYTF.

Notes on this clone: A read error may produce the germline difference seen at one junction end. The chain combines TRBV5-6 with TRBJ2-7; D perhaps matches TRBD2 (6 bases). This CDR3 region has 14 residues. CDR1 and CDR2 from the germline V gene are SGHDT and YYEEEE. The CDR3 protein is CASNLGSGVYEQYF. CDR3 bases: TGTGCCAGCAACTTGGGATCGGGGGTCTACGAGCAGTACTTC.

This clone was seen just once. The genes are TRBV5-1 and TRBJ1-6; D is perhaps TRBD1 (5 bases). Germline CDR1 reads SGHRS; CDR2 reads YFSETQ. The CDR3 has 15 amino acids. The germline V and J ends were trimmed by 4 bases and 9 bases, with 17 bases remaining between them. The CDR3 nucleotides read TGCGCCAGCAGCCCGGAATCCGGGGGGAGTTCACCCCTCCACTTT. Translated, it gives CASSPESGGSSPLHF.

Points on this clone: Other DNA sequences in the sample encode the same CDR3. The chain couples TRBV18 to TRBJ1-2; 8 nucleotides align to TRBD1. V was clipped by 3 bases and J by 3 bases; unmatched bases: 0. The CDR3 has 13 residues. Per the germline V gene, CDR1 is KGHSH and CDR2 is LQKENI. In DNA, the CDR3 is TGTGCCAGCTCACCGGGACAGGACTATGGCTACACCTTC. This gives the protein CASSPGQDYGYTF.

The chain uses TRBV5-4 and TRBJ2-4; TRBD1 matches 7 bases. The germline gives CDR1 SGHNT, CDR2 YYREEE (reference sequence). Trimming cost V 4 bases and J 0 bases; bases outside gene matches: 4. The CDR3 runs to 15 residues. DNA for the CDR3: TGTGCCAGCAGCGAGACAGGGTCAGCCAAAAACATTCAGTACTTC. This translates into CASSETGSAKNIQYF.

This clone was seen a few times. The chain combines TRBV30 with TRBJ2-2, with TRBD2 identical over 9 bases. Germline V lookup: CDR1 GTSNPN, CDR2 SVGIG (reference sequence). This CDR3 has 14 amino acids. Trimming at V came to 4 bases and at J to 3 bases, leaving 3 bases not matched to a gene. For the CDR3, the DNA is TGTGCCTGGAAGGCGGGGGGGTACACCGGGGAGCTGTTTTTT. It translates to CAWKAGGYTGELFF. The full variable domain, with the rest looked up from reference TRBV30 and TRBJ2-2, is SQTIHQWPATLVQPVGSPLSLECTVEGTSNPNLYWYRQAAGRGLQLLFYSVGIGQISSEVPQNLSASRPQDRQFILSSKKLLLSDSGFYLCAWKAGGYTGELFFGEGSRLTVL.

This clone has a single count. The rearrangement joins TRBV27 to TRBJ2-7; D gene uncertain. Germline CDR1 and CDR2: MNHEY and SMNVEV (reference sequence). Trimming took off 2 bases at V and 1 base at J, with 6 bases between the two ends. The CDR3 runs to 13 residues. The CDR3 nucleotides are TGTGCCAGCAGTTTAGCAGGTTCCTACGAGCAGTACTTC. Translating gives CASSLAGSYEQYF.

The genes are TRBV27 and TRBJ2-3, with 8 bases lining up with TRBD1. CDR3 length: 15 amino acids. V shed 5 bases, J shed 6 bases, and the junction held 10 bases outside the gene matches. Germline-derived CDR1 and CDR2 are MNHEY and SMNVEV (reference sequence). CDR3 in amino acids: CASSPRTGSIDTQYF. Written as DNA, the CDR3 is TGTGCCAGCAGTCCTCGGACAGGGTCTATTGATACGCAGTATTTT.

The table lists this clone with a count of one. The chain joins TRBV5-1 to TRBJ1-6; 7 bases fit TRBD1. V was pared by 7 bases and J by 6 bases, with 7 bases of the junction left unmatched. The CDR3 is 14 amino acids. Germline values: CDR1 SGHRS, CDR2 YFSETQ. CDR3 DNA: TGCGCCAGCTCCCCGGACAGGACTAATTCACCCCTCCACTTT. It translates to CASSPDRTNSPLHF.

The rearrangement joins TRBV6-1 to TRBJ2-3, with 9 positions matching TRBD2. The V segment lost 4 bases and the J segment 5 bases; nucleotides outside the gene matches: 10. The V gene's germline CDR1 is MNHNS and CDR2 SASEGT. The CDR3 consists of 16 residues. CDR3 sequence (DNA): TGTGCCAGCAGTGGGCAGAGCGGGGGGCGGGGAGATACGCAGTATTTT. Its protein product is CASSGQSGGRGDTQYF.

This sequence joins TRBV7-3 and TRBJ2-3; 12 bases fit TRBD2. With 2 bases clipped from V and 7 bases from J, the junction kept 7 bases outside the gene matches. The germline V gene encodes CDR1 SGHTA and CDR2 FQGTGA. The CDR3 runs to 16 residues. CDR3 sequence: CASSLAASGGANTQYF. DNA for the CDR3: TGTGCCAGCAGCTTAGCGGCTAGCGGGGGGGCGAATACGCAGTATTTT.

V is TRBV27 and J is TRBJ2-5, with D perhaps matching TRBD2 (5 bases). The germline V gene encodes CDR1 MNHEY and CDR2 SMNVEV (reference sequence). V was trimmed by 6 bases and J by 0 bases, leaving 8 bases between them. The CDR3 covers 13 residues. The CDR3 region is CASSRGYQETQYF. In DNA, the CDR3 is TGTGCCAGCAGCCGGGGATACCAAGAGACCCAGTACTTC.

The chain carries TRBV3-1 (or the pseudogene TRBV3-2) and TRBJ2-4; maybe TRBD1 (6 bases). The CDR3 loop spans 17 amino acids. Germline loops: CDR1 LGHDT, CDR2 YNNKEL (reference sequence). V lost 4 bases to trimming and J lost 3 bases, with 19 bases between them. In nucleotides, the CDR3 is TGTGCCAGCAGCCTGCCTGGACGTGGACAGAGCAAAAACATTCAGTACTTC. It codes for CASSLPGRGQSKNIQYF.

This chain connects TRBV2 to TRBJ2-7, with D unclear. Trimming left V 3 bases short and J 9 bases short, with 9 bases between. The CDR3 totals 11 residues. Germline CDR1 and CDR2: SNHLY and FYNNEI. The CDR3 is CASSEPTGQYF. The CDR3 DNA reads as TGTGCCAGCAGTGAGCCTACGGGGCAGTACTTC.

This chain joins TRBV24-1 and TRBJ2-1, with 10 bases aligning to TRBD1. The CDR3 runs 16 residues. Trimming took 2 bases from V and 5 from J; bases not matched to a gene: 5. From germline, CDR1 is KGHDR and CDR2 SFDVKD. This CDR3 reads CATSDSGTGVHNEQFF. The CDR3 DNA reads as TGTGCCACCAGTGATTCCGGGACAGGGGTCCACAATGAGCAGTTCTTC.

This clone occurred a few times. This chain joins TRBV19 and TRBJ1-1; D may be TRBD1 (5 bases). The CDR3 consists of 15 residues. Germline V lookup: CDR1 LNHDA, CDR2 SQIVND (reference sequence). Trimming took 6 bases from V and 1 from J, leaving 15 bases between them. The CDR3 loop is CASREGHPRNTEAFF. The CDR3 coding sequence is TGTGCCAGTAGGGAAGGACACCCACGGAACACTGAAGCTTTCTTT.

The rearrangement links TRBV5-1 to TRBJ1-1, with 9 bases aligning to TRBD1. V was clipped by 3 bases and J by 4 bases; unmatched bases: 7. The germline V gene has CDR1 SGHRS and CDR2 YFSETQ. This CDR3 comprises 15 residues. This CDR3 reads CASSWGTGRVTEAFF. The CDR3 DNA follows: TGCGCCAGCAGCTGGGGGACAGGGCGCGTCACTGAAGCTTTCTTT.

The chain is built from TRBV13 and TRBJ2-5; perhaps TRBD1 as D (5 bases). V was trimmed by 5 bases and J by 1 base, leaving 11 bases between them. In germline, CDR1 is PRHDT, CDR2 FYEKMQ (reference sequence). CDR3 size: 14 residues. The CDR3 region has the DNA TGTGCCAGCAGCCCCAGGGCTATCCAAGAGACCCAGTACTTC. It translates to CASSPRAIQETQYF.

The J gene is TRBJ2-5, the V gene TRBV3-1 (or the pseudogene TRBV3-2); 14 bases match TRBD2. The CDR3 runs to 18 residues. In germline, CDR1 is LGHDT, CDR2 YNNKEL (reference sequence). Trimming at V came to 5 bases and at J to 4 bases, leaving 12 bases not matched to a gene. In nucleotides, the CDR3 is TGTGCCAGCAGCTTGCTTGGACTAGCGGGGGGCCAGGGAGAGACCCAGTACTTC. This sequence encodes CASSLLGLAGGQGETQYF.

The chain recombines TRBV3-1 (or the pseudogene TRBV3-2) with TRBJ2-1; D perhaps matches TRBD1 (6 bases). The CDR3 has 16 amino acids. Trimming removed 5 bases from V and 4 bases from J, with 18 bases in between. Germline loops: CDR1 LGHDT, CDR2 YNNKEL (reference sequence). The CDR3, as DNA: TGTGCCAGCAGCTATCTTAGGAGGACAGAATACAATGAGCAGTTCTTC. This sequence encodes CASSYLRRTEYNEQFF.

V usage is TRBV12-5 and J usage is TRBJ2-5, with D tentatively TRBD1 (5 bases). Germline CDR1 is LGHNT and CDR2 is FRNRAP. The CDR3 is made up of 13 amino acids. V was clipped by 6 bases and J by 6 bases, with 14 bases between them. CDR3 DNA: TGTGCTAGTGGGGCAAGGGGTCAGCAGACCCAGTACTTC. The encoded protein is CASGARGQQTQYF.

V is TRBV6-5 and J is TRBJ2-7; 10 bases match TRBD1. Germline V lookup: CDR1 MNHEY, CDR2 SVGAGI. There are 15 residues in the CDR3. V trimming: 6 bases; J trimming: 0 bases; junction bases outside the gene matches: 5. The CDR3 nucleotides are TGTGCCAGCAGCGAGGGACAGGGGATCTCCTACGAGCAGTACTTC. Translating gives CASSEGQGISYEQYF.

The chain combines TRBV7-8 with TRBJ2-7; D ambiguous. The CDR3 has 11 residues. Germline-derived CDR1 and CDR2 are SGHVS and FQNEAQ. V lost 5 bases to trimming and J lost 3 bases, with 5 bases between them. The CDR3: CASSLSYEQYF. CDR3 DNA: TGTGCCAGCAGCCTGAGCTACGAGCAGTACTTC.

In this sample, this clone turned up once. This rearrangement joins TRBV4-1 to TRBJ2-7; tentative D call: TRBD1 (6 bases). With 1 base removed from V and 2 bases from J, the gap between germline ends came to 12 bases. The CDR3 covers 15 residues. The V gene's germline CDR1 is MGHRA and CDR2 YSYEKL. The CDR3 DNA sequence: TGCGCCAGCAGCCAAGGGGGGCAGGCACCCTACGAGCAGTACTTC. Its translation: CASSQGGQAPYEQYF.

The J gene is TRBJ2-1, the V gene TRBV27, with 8 bases aligning to TRBD2. The CDR3 runs 17 residues. Germline CDR1 MNHEY, CDR2 SMNVEV (reference sequence). The V gene end was trimmed by 1 base and the J gene end by 0 bases; junction bases not matched to a gene: 5. CDR3: CASSLFPGGNSYNEQFF. The CDR3 DNA reads as TGTGCCAGCAGTTTATTCCCGGGGGGGAACTCCTACAATGAGCAGTTCTTC.

In DNA, the CDR3 is TGCGCCAGCCGAATAGCGGGGGCTAGCACAGATACGCAGTATTTT. Translation gives CASRIAGASTDTQYF. The chain is built from TRBV10-2 and TRBJ2-3, with 9 bases aligning to TRBD2. This CDR3 is built from 15 residues. Germline-derived CDR1 and CDR2 are WSHSY and SAAADI. With V trimmed by 8 bases and J by 0 bases, 6 bases remained unmatched.

As DNA, the CDR3 is TGCGCCAGCAGCCACCGGACAGGCACGAACACTGAAGCTTTCTTT. Protein sequence: CASSHRTGTNTEAFF. This chain links TRBV4-1 with TRBJ1-1, with 7 positions matching TRBD1. V dropped 3 bases and J dropped 1; count of bases not matched to a gene: 5. The CDR3 is 15 residues long. The germline V gene encodes CDR1 MGHRA and CDR2 YSYEKL.

This clone was seen a handful of times. The DNA for the CDR3 is TGTGCCAGTAGTACAGGGGGTCCTCAGCCCCAGCATTTT. Encoded protein: CASSTGGPQPQHF. This sequence joins TRBV19 and TRBJ1-5, with TRBD1 matching over 7 bases. Germline CDR1 reads LNHDA; CDR2 reads SQIVND (reference sequence). The J segment lost 6 bases and the V segment lost 4 bases, leaving 3 bases of the junction unmatched. There are 13 residues in the CDR3.

The chain is built from TRBV3-1 (or the pseudogene TRBV3-2) and TRBJ2-3; TRBD2 matches 10 bases. Trimming cost V 0 bases and J 0 bases; bases outside gene matches: 6. The germline V gene has CDR1 LGHDT and CDR2 YNNKEL (reference sequence). The CDR3 covers 18 residues. The CDR3 reads CASSQELAGDFSTDTQYF. In DNA, the CDR3 is TGTGCCAGCAGCCAAGAGCTAGCGGGGGATTTTAGCACAGATACGCAGTATTTT.

This clone was picked up a small number of times. V is TRBV19 and J is TRBJ1-1; TRBD1 agrees at 7 bases. The V segment lost 3 bases and the J segment 3 bases; nucleotides outside the gene matches: 7. Germline CDR1 and CDR2: LNHDA and SQIVND (reference sequence). The CDR3 totals 15 residues. The CDR3 spells CASSIRGSFDTEAFF. CDR3 sequence (DNA): TGTGCCAGTAGTATCAGGGGGTCATTTGACACTGAAGCTTTCTTT.

The CDR3, as DNA: TGTGCCAGCAGTGAACCGGGACAGGGTGGGCTTGAGCAGTTCTTC. Translating gives CASSEPGQGGLEQFF. J is TRBJ2-1 and V is TRBV6-1; 9 bases are shared with TRBD1. Trimming removed 2 bases from V and 9 bases from J; junction bases left unmatched: 8. Germline CDR1 is MNHNS and CDR2 is SASEGT. The CDR3 is 15 residues long.